These 14 T cell receptor beta chains originate from one sample sequenced in a study of response to subunit inactivated influenza vaccine. TCRdb itself ran the RT-PCR reads through MiXCR, one entry per CDR3 protein. Counted here are about 520,000 distinct CDR3 sequences, roughly 25% occurring once; the ten biggest clones make up over 1.5%. This specimen was CD4+ T cells sorted from PBMCs, taken roughly 5 days after vaccination. The receptors were gathered from a middle-aged man who received an inactivated influenza vaccine.

This clonotype was observed a few times. This rearrangement joins TRBV20-1 to TRBJ1-4; D is unresolved. Germline lookup yields CDR1 DFQATT and CDR2 SNEGSKA (reference sequence). Trimming stripped 7 bases from V and 4 bases from J, with 10 bases between. The CDR3 spans 12 residues. CDR3: CSGKWLNEKLFF. CDR3 in DNA: TGCAGTGGGAAGTGGCTTAATGAAAAACTGTTTTTT.

The chain recombines TRBV7-9 with TRBJ1-6, with 7 bases aligning to TRBD1. The V segment lost 5 bases and the J segment 7 bases; nucleotides outside the gene matches: 5. The CDR3 spans 14 residues. CDR1 is SEHNR, CDR2 FQNEAQ, per germline (reference sequence). CDR3 loop: CASSATGVNSPLHF. The CDR3, as DNA: TGTGCCAGCAGCGCAACAGGGGTAAATTCACCCCTCCACTTT. The entire variable domain, with the rest obtained from reference TRBV7-9 and TRBJ1-6, is as follows: DTGVSQNPRHKITKRGQNVTFRCDPISEHNRLYWYRQTLGQGPEFLTYFQNEAQLEKSRLLSDRFSAERPKGSFSTLEIQRTEQGDSAMYLCASSATGVNSPLHFGNGTRLTVT.

The chain links TRBV20-1 to TRBJ1-1; D uncertain. The V and J ends lost 2 bases and 1 base respectively, with 11 bases between them. The germline CDR1 and CDR2 sequences are DFQATT and SNEGSKA (reference sequence). The CDR3 runs to 14 residues. For the CDR3, the DNA is TGCAGTGCTAGAAGGGCCGGCCCGAACACTGAAGCTTTCTTT. It is translated as CSARRAGPNTEAFF.

This clonotype was observed a few times. The chain has TRBV5-1 and TRBJ2-3; no clear D gene. With 4 bases removed from V and 2 bases from J, the gap between germline ends came to 5 bases. The CDR3 has 12 amino acids. Looked up from germline, CDR1 is SGHRS and CDR2 is YFSETQ. DNA for the CDR3: TGCGCCAGCAGCCTACCCACAGATACGCAGTATTTT. Translating it yields CASSLPTDTQYF.

V and J are TRBV24-1 and TRBJ2-7; D is perhaps TRBD2 (5 bases). The length of the CDR3 is 14 residues. V lost 4 bases and J lost 2, with 11 bases in between. Germline loops: CDR1 KGHDR, CDR2 SFDVKD. CDR3 in amino acids: CATSDSGRTYEQYF. The CDR3 nucleotides read TGTGCCACCAGTGACAGCGGACGGACCTACGAGCAGTACTTC.

In this sample, this clonotype turned up many times. The chain links TRBV12-3 or TRBV12-4 to TRBJ2-7, with TRBD2 as a possible D gene (6 bases). The CDR3 is 15 amino acids. V gave up 1 base and J gave up 2 bases, with 12 bases separating them. CDR3 in amino acids: CASSLGGMGPYEQYF. CDR3 nucleotides: TGTGCCAGCAGTTTAGGCGGGATGGGGCCCTACGAGCAGTACTTC.

In this sample, this clonotype turned up a few times. The rearrangement uses TRBV20-1 and TRBJ2-7; D is tentatively TRBD1 or TRBD2 (5 bases each). V was shortened by 7 bases and J by 2 bases, with 12 bases between the two germline ends. Germline V gives CDR1 DFQATT, CDR2 SNEGSKA (reference sequence). CDR3 length equals 12 residues. The CDR3 coding sequence is TGCAGTGGGGACGTTGGAACCTACGAGCAGTACTTC. This gives the protein CSGDVGTYEQYF.

The V gene is TRBV5-1, the J gene TRBJ2-1, with 13 nucleotides matching TRBD2. Germline CDR1 SGHRS, CDR2 YFSETQ. V dropped 2 bases and J dropped 6; count of bases not matched to a gene: 2. The CDR3 runs to 15 residues. The CDR3 loop is CASSFTSGRGNEQFF. For the CDR3, the DNA is TGCGCCAGCAGCTTCACTAGCGGGAGGGGCAATGAGCAGTTCTTC.

The rearrangement joins TRBV4-2 to TRBJ2-2; tentatively, D is TRBD1 or TRBD2 (5 bases each). CDR3 length equals 20 residues. Trimming removed 1 base from V and 6 bases from J, with 27 bases in between. Germline V gene sequence: CDR1 LGHNA, CDR2 YNFKEQ. CDR3 amino acids: CASSQVERRWWGRGAGELFF. In DNA, the CDR3 is TGTGCCAGCAGCCAAGTGGAGCGGCGGTGGTGGGGGAGAGGGGCCGGGGAGCTGTTTTTT.

This clonotype was observed many times. The chain joins TRBV20-1 to TRBJ2-3; D may match TRBD1 or TRBD2 (6 bases each). Germline CDR1 reads DFQATT; CDR2 reads SNEGSKA (reference sequence). The CDR3 is made up of 14 amino acids. V was clipped by 3 bases and J by 2 bases, with 12 bases between them. This chain's CDR3 is CSASPGANTDTQYF. CDR3 sequence (DNA): TGCAGTGCTAGCCCGGGGGCAAACACAGATACGCAGTATTTT.

This clonotype was detected only a few times. This chain joins TRBV6-5 and TRBJ1-3; D possibly corresponds to TRBD1 (5 bases). Between the trimmed V and J ends, which lost 2 bases and 4 bases, there was a span of 15 bases. The CDR3 runs 16 residues. Germline assignment: CDR1 MNHEY and CDR2 SVGAGI. CDR3 nucleotide sequence: TGTGCCAGCAGTTACGGGGACCCTAGGTCGGGAAACACCATATATTTT. Amino acids: CASSYGDPRSGNTIYF.

The CDR3: CASSLGTSSLQETQYF. The CDR3 bases are TGCGCCAGCAGCTTGGGAACGAGCAGTCTTCAAGAGACCCAGTACTTC. V is TRBV5-1 and J is TRBJ2-5; D gene ambiguous. V lost 0 bases to trimming and J lost 2 bases, with 14 bases between them. The germline CDR1 and CDR2 sequences are SGHRS and YFSETQ. The CDR3 extends over 16 amino acids.

This clonotype was recorded many times. This chain joins TRBV6-5 and TRBJ1-2, with D uncertain. The CDR3 is 14 amino acids. With 2 bases removed from V and 1 base from J, the gap between germline ends came to 8 bases. Germline V gives CDR1 MNHEY, CDR2 SVGAGI. CDR3 loop: CASSYNGVNYGYTF. The CDR3, as DNA: TGTGCCAGCAGTTACAACGGGGTTAACTATGGCTACACCTTC.

This clonotype appeared a few times. The chain recombines TRBV21-1 with TRBJ2-7; the table's D call TRBD1 went unverified against the DNA. TRBV21-1 is given as a pseudogene. CDR3 length: 14 amino acids. CDR3 sequence: CASSKQGVTHEQYF. The CDR3 DNA sequence: TGTGCCAGCAGCAAGCAGGGTGTGACCCACGAGCAGTACTTC.